The clone carrying this TCR beta chain has at least ten counts. Its antigen remains unknown. One end of the junction fails to match germline, which may point to a read error. Separate cDNA molecules each had unique molecular identifiers attached to them. TCRdb ran MiXCR on the 5' RACE reads and lists one entry per CDR3 protein. The table includes 75,000 or so distinct CDR3 sequences, around 11% detected once. This sample is part of a study of early T cells in non-severe SARS-CoV-2 infection. Study details: Sequencing input comprised bulk RNA from unsorted whole blood; chain pairing was not available. Study-level points and caveats: VDJdb matching favored anti-spike CD8 responses, missing private and CD4 specificities.

CDR1 SNHLY and CDR2 FYNNEI come from the germline V gene. CDR3 length: 13 amino acids. The clonotype originates from an adult who was a healthcare worker with PCR-confirmed SARS-CoV-2 infection or an uninfected control (not recorded which). This sequence joins TRBV2 and TRBJ1-2; D uncertain. Sequencing was carried out using whole blood. CDR3 sequence (DNA): TGTGCCAGCAGCGAAGAGGGAAAAGGTGGCTACACCTTC. It yields the protein CASSEEGKGGYTF.